The sequence of this TCR beta chain was determined in a study of cytomegalovirus exposure and HLA in healthy donors. General study findings and limits: Looking again later, the authors saw that most CMV-associated TCR beta chains seemed HLA-restricted.

Trimming left V 11 bases short and J 3 bases short, with 11 bases between. Germline V gene lookup returns CDR1 MDHEN and CDR2 SYDVKM. The CDR3 is 12 amino acids. Each donor's status was that of a healthy bone marrow donor. PCR primers comprised 60 Vbeta and 13 Jbeta primers. Libraries were prepared by immunoSEQ multiplex PCR; TCRdb keeps only in-frame clonotypes and omits some of them. The sample lists 100,000 or so clones; 65% to 85% were seen once. As concerns this clone: The target antigen is unknown.

Sequenced: PBMCs. The rearrangement joins TRBV28 to TRBJ1-5; the D gene is possibly TRBD1 (6 bases). The receptor's source is a man in his fifties in good health and CMV-seronegative. The CDR3 nucleotides read TGTGCCTGCCGGGACACCAATCAGCCCCAGCATTTT. Protein product: CACRDTNQPQHF.